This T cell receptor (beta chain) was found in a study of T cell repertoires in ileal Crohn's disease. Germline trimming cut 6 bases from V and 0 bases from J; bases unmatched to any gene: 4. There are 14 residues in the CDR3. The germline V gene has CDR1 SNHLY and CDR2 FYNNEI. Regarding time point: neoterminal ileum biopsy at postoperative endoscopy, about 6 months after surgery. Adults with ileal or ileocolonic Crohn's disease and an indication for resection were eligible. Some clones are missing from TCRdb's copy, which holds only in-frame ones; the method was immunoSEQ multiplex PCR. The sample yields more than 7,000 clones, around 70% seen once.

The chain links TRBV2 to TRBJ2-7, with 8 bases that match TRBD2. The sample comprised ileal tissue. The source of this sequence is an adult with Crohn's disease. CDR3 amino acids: CASRPTSGSYEQYF. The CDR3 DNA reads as TGTGCCAGCAGGCCCACTAGCGGCTCCTACGAGCAGTACTTC. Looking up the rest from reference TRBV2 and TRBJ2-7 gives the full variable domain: EPEVTQTPSHQVTQMGQEVILRCVPISNHLYFYWYRQILGQKVEFLVSFYNNEISEKSEIFDDQFSVERPDGSNFTLKIRSTKLEDSAMYFCASRPTSGSYEQYFGPGTRLTVT.